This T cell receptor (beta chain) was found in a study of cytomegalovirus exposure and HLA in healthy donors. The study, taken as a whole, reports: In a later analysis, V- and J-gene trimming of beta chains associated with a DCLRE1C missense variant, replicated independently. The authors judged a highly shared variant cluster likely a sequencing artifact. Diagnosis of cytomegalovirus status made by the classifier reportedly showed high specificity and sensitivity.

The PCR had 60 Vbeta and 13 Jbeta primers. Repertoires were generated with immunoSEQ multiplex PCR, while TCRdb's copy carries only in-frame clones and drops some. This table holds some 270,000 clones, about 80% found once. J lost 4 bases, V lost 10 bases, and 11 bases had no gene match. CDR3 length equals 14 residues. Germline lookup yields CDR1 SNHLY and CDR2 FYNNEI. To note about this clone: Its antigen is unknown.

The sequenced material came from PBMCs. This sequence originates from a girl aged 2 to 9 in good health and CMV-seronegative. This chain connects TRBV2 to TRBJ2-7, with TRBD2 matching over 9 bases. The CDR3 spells CATTFSGSRYEQYF. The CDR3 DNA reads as TGTGCCACGACCTTTAGCGGGAGTAGGTACGAGCAGTACTTC.